The 18 T cell receptor beta chains listed next were all sequenced from one sample in a study of blood T cell repertoires in COVID-19. The protocol was immunoSEQ multiplex PCR, while the TCRdb copy is restricted to in-frame clones and leaves out a portion. This table has approximately 220,000 clones, about 87% appearing once. Sequencing was carried out using peripheral blood. The source is a man between 60 and 75 years old who had recovered from COVID-19.

J is TRBJ1-1 and V is TRBV19; D might be TRBD1 (5 bases). V lost 0 bases, J lost 5 bases, and 16 bases lay in between. The germline V gene encodes CDR1 LNHDA and CDR2 SQIVND (reference sequence). The CDR3 contains 16 residues. In DNA form, the CDR3 reads TGTGCCAGTAGTATAGACCCCCCAGGGATTAGGACTGAAGCTTTCTTT. It codes for CASSIDPPGIRTEAFF.

This clone showed up just a few times. The DNA of the CDR3 is TGTGCCAGCAGTAAACAGGGACCCCGTGGCTACACCTTC. Amino acid sequence: CASSKQGPRGYTF. The chain combines TRBV12-3 or TRBV12-4 with TRBJ1-2, with a tentative D call TRBD1 (6 bases). V gave up 5 bases and J gave up 7 bases, with 14 bases separating them. The CDR3 length is 13 residues.

V usage is TRBV4-3 and J usage is TRBJ2-7; D is unresolved. Trimming took off 0 bases at V and 4 bases at J, with 7 bases between the two ends. The CDR3 spans 13 residues. Germline loops: CDR1 LGHNA, CDR2 YSLEER. CDR3 sequence reads: CASSQDHGYEQYF. DNA of the CDR3: TGCGCCAGCAGCCAAGATCACGGGTACGAGCAGTACTTC.

The chain joins TRBV29-1 to TRBJ1-2; perhaps TRBD1 as D (5 bases). The CDR3 spans 14 residues. Germline CDR1 SQVTM, CDR2 ANQGSEA. V shed 6 bases and J shed 4 bases, with 18 bases lying between them. CDR3 in amino acids: CSVGVSFRGYGYTF. For the CDR3, the DNA is TGCAGCGTCGGTGTTTCTTTTAGGGGCTATGGCTACACCTTC.

The chain employs TRBV7-2 and TRBJ1-5; 8 nucleotides agree with TRBD1. Germline CDR1 and CDR2: SGHTA and FQGNSA. The ends lost 5 bases at V and 2 bases at J; junction bases unmatched: 5. CDR3 length: 15 amino acids. CDR3 residues: CASSPGQGGNQPQHF. The CDR3 DNA follows: TGTGCCAGCAGCCCCGGACAGGGCGGCAATCAGCCCCAGCATTTT.

This chain links TRBV6-2 or TRBV6-3 with TRBJ1-3; 9 nucleotides agree with TRBD1. The CDR3 loop spans 16 amino acids. In germline, CDR1 is MNHEY, CDR2 SVGEGT. The V gene end was trimmed by 5 bases and the J gene end by 3 bases; junction bases not matched to a gene: 8. CDR3 nucleotides: TGTGCCAGCAGTCGGCAACAGGGGGCGGGTGGAAACACCATATATTTT. It specifies CASSRQQGAGGNTIYF.

This clone was counted a single time. The CDR3 is CASSSGQGTDTQYF. The CDR3 nucleotides read TGCGCCAGCAGCTCAGGACAGGGCACAGATACGCAGTATTTT. The chain recombines TRBV5-1 with TRBJ2-3; 7 positions match TRBD1. Germline CDR1 is SGHRS and CDR2 is YFSETQ. The CDR3 is 14 amino acids. J was trimmed by 1 base and V by 3 bases; bases with no gene match: 2.

The chain recombines TRBV29-1 with TRBJ1-5; the D is unclear. CDR1 and CDR2 from the germline V gene are SQVTM and ANQGSEA. V was cut by 6 bases and J by 5 bases, with 17 bases left in between. CDR3 length: 14 amino acids. The CDR3 DNA is TGCAGCGTCTCCACGTCGGGGTGGGATCAGCCCCAGCATTTT. As protein: CSVSTSGWDQPQHF. Together with reference TRBV29-1 and TRBJ1-5, the CDR3 gives the full variable domain: SAVISQKPSRDICQRGTSLTIQCQVDSQVTMMFWYRQQPGQSLTLIATANQGSEATYESGFVIDKFPISRPNLTFSTLTVSNMSPEDSSIYLCSVSTSGWDQPQHFGDGTRLSIL.

Written as DNA, the CDR3 is TGTGCCAGCAGCCCCGGACAGTCCTATGGCTACACCTTC. This sequence encodes CASSPGQSYGYTF. The chain recombines TRBV7-2 with TRBJ1-2; D might be TRBD1 (6 bases). From germline, CDR1 is SGHTA and CDR2 FQGNSA. Trimming removed 5 bases from V and 4 bases from J, with 11 bases in between. The CDR3 length is 13 residues.

The rearrangement links TRBV6-5 to TRBJ2-1, with TRBD1 as a possible D gene (6 bases). CDR1 MNHEY and CDR2 SVGAGI come from the germline V gene. The ends were cut back, 6 bases at V and 10 bases at J, with 13 bases in the middle. There are 12 residues in the CDR3. The CDR3 bases are TGTGCCAGCAGACAGGGCCTGCGGGAGCAGTTCTTC. Its translation: CASRQGLREQFF.

This chain joins TRBV18 and TRBJ2-7; D possibly corresponds to TRBD1 (6 bases). This CDR3 region has 15 residues. Germline V CDR1 and CDR2: KGHSH, LQKENI. V was pared by 5 bases and J by 1 base, with 15 bases between. The CDR3 DNA sequence: TGTGCCAGCTCAACGCAGAGGACAGAATCCTACGAGCAGTACTTC. Its protein product is CASSTQRTESYEQYF.

The V gene is TRBV27, the J gene TRBJ2-1; 10 nucleotides line up with TRBD2. Germline V gene lookup returns CDR1 MNHEY and CDR2 SMNVEV (reference sequence). The CDR3 has 18 residues. With V trimmed by 6 bases and J by 9 bases, 20 bases remained unmatched. CDR3 DNA sequence: TGTGCCAGCAGGATAGTCCGATTTCTAGCGGGAGAAGAACTTGAGCAGTTCTTC. Protein: CASRIVRFLAGEELEQFF.

This clone was seen once. The chain couples TRBV5-4 to TRBJ2-5, with TRBD1 identical over 8 bases. The CDR3 length is 16 residues. Germline V gene sequence: CDR1 SGHNT, CDR2 YYREEE (reference sequence). After removal of 2 bases from V and 2 bases from J, the junction contained 8 bases not matched to a gene. The CDR3 DNA follows: TGTGCCAGCAGCTTTTCCACCGGGACAGGACAAGAGACCCAGTACTTC. The encoded protein is CASSFSTGTGQETQYF.

CDR3 protein: CASSVTSGGEGGSGNTIYF. The CDR3, as DNA: TGTGCCAGCAGCGTAACCTCGGGGGGGGAAGGAGGCTCTGGAAACACCATATATTTT. This chain uses TRBV9 with TRBJ1-3; possibly TRBD1 for D (5 bases). CDR1 and CDR2 from the germline V gene are SGDLS and YYNGEE. V lost 1 base and J lost 0, with 20 bases in between. The CDR3 contains 19 residues. Complete variable domain (other parts from reference TRBV9 and TRBJ1-3): DSGVTQTPKHLITATGQRVTLRCSPRSGDLSVYWYQQSLDQGLQFLIQYYNGEERAKGNILERFSAQQFPDLHSELNLSSLELGDSALYFCASSVTSGGEGGSGNTIYFGEGSWLTVV.

The gene calls are TRBV18 and TRBJ2-7, with D hard to call. Between the trimmed V and J ends, which lost 2 bases and 2 bases, there was a span of 7 bases. CDR3 length: 13 amino acids. Germline CDR1 reads KGHSH; CDR2 reads LQKENI. CDR3 residues: CASSPGGTYEQYF. CDR3 bases: TGTGCCAGCTCACCAGGCGGAACCTACGAGCAGTACTTC.

The chain carries TRBV11-1 and TRBJ2-2; 7 bases are shared with TRBD1. Germline CDR1 SGHAT, CDR2 FQDESV (reference sequence). V lost 5 bases, J lost 5 bases, and 11 bases stayed unmatched. This CDR3 comprises 16 residues. CDR3 sequence (DNA): TGTGCCAGCAGCCCACAGGGGTCAAGGGGGACCGGGGAGCTGTTTTTT. Translating it yields CASSPQGSRGTGELFF.

The rearrangement joins TRBV30 to TRBJ1-4; 7 bases agree with TRBD1. The CDR3 consists of 14 residues. The V gene end was trimmed by 4 bases and the J gene end by 8 bases; junction bases not matched to a gene: 10. Germline V lookup: CDR1 GTSNPN, CDR2 SVGIG (reference sequence). The CDR3 loop is CAWNAALGGEKLFF. CDR3 in DNA: TGTGCCTGGAACGCGGCCCTAGGGGGCGAAAAACTGTTTTTT.

The chain combines TRBV7-8 with TRBJ1-3, with TRBD1 as a possible D gene (5 bases). The CDR3 runs to 17 residues. Between the trimmed V and J ends, which lost 1 base and 1 base, there was a span of 14 bases. Germline V gene sequence: CDR1 SGHVS, CDR2 FQNEAQ. The CDR3 nucleotides are TGTGCCAGCAGCTTAGTTTCCGGGGGTCATTCTGGAAACACCATATATTTT. This codes for CASSLVSGGHSGNTIYF.